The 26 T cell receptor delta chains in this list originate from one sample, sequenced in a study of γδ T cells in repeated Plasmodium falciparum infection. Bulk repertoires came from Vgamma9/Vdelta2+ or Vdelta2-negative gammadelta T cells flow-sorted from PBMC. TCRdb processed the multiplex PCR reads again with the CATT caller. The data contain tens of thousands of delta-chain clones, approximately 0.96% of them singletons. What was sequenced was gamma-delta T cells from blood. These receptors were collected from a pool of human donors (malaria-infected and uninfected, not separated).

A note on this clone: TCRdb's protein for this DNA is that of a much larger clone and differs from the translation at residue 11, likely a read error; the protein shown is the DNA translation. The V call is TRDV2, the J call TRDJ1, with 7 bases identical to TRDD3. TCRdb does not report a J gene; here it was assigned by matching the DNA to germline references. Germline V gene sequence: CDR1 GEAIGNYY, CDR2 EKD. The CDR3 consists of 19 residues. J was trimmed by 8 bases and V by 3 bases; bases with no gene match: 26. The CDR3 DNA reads TGTGCCTGTGACCCCCTGGGGGGGGCCCCTTTCGAGGTGGACAGCAAACTCATCTTT. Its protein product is CACDPLGGAPFEVDSKLIF.

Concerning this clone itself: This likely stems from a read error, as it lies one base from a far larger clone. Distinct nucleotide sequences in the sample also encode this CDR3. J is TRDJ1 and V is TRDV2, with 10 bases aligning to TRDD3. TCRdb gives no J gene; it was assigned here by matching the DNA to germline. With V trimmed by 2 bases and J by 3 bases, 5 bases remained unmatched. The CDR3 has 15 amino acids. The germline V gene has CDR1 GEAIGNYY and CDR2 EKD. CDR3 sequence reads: CACDKYWGIPDKLIF. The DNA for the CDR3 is TGTGCCTGTGACAAATACTGGGGGATCCCCGATAAACTCATCTTT.

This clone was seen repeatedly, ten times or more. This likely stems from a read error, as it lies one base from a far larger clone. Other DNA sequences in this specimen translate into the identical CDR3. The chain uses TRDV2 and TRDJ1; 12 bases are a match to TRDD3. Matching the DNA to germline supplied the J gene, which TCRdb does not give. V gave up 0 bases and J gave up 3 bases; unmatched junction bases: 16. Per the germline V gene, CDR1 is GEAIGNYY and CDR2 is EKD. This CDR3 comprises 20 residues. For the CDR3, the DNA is TGTGCCTGTGACACCGTAGGTCCTGGGGGATACGAGAGGCTTTCCGATAAACTCATCTTT. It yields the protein CACDTVGPGGYERLSDKLIF.

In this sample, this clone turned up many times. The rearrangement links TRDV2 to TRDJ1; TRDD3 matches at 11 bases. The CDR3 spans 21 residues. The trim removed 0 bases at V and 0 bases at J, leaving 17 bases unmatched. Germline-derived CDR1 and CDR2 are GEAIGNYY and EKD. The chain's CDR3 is CACDTEKPLLGGYAYTDKLIF. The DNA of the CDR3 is TGTGCCTGTGACACCGAAAAGCCTCTTCTTGGGGGATACGCATACACCGATAAACTCATCTTT.

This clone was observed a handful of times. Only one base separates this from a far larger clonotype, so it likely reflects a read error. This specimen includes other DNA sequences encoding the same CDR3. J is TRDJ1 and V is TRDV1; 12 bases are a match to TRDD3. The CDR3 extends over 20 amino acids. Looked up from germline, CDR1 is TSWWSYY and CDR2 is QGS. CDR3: CALGELAPTGGYRSTDKLIF. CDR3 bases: TGCGCTCTTGGGGAACTGGCCCCCACTGGGGGATACCGCTCAACCGATAAACTCATCTTT.

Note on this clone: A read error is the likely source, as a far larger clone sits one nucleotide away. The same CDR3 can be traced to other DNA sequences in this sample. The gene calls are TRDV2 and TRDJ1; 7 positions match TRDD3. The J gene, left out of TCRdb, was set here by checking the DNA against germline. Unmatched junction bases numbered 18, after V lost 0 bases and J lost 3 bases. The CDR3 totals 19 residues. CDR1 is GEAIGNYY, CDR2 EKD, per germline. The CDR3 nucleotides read TGTGCCTGTGACACCGTGGTTATGGGGGACACGCGCCTGGCCGATAAACTCATCTTT. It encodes CACDTVVMGDTRLADKLIF.

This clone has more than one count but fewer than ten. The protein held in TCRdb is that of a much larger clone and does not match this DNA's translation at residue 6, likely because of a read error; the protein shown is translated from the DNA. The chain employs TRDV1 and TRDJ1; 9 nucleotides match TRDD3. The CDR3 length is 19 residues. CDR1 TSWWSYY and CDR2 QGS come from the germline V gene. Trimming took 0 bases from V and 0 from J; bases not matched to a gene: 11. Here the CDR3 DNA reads TGTGCTCTTGGGGAACTCAAACACCTGGGGGATGGGAACACCGATAAACTCATCTTT. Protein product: CALGELKHLGDGNTDKLIF.

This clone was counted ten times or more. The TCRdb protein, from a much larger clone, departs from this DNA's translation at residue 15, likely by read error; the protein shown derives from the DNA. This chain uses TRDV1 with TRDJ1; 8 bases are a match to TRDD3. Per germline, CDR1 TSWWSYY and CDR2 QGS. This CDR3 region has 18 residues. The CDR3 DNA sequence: TGTGCTCTTGGGACCAGACCCTGGGGGACCCACGAGACCGATAGACTCATCTTT. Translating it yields CALGTRPWGTHETDRLIF.

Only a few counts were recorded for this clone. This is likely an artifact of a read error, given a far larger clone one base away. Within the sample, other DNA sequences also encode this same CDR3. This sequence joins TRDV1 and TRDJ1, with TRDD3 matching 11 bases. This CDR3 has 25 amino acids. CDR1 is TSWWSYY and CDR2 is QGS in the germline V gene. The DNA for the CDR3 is TGTGCTCTTGGGGAACGAAGTATCAGGTACCCCATTGTGGGGGATACGTTCGGGTACACCGATAAACTCATCTTC. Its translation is CALGERSIRYPIVGDTFGYTDKLIF.

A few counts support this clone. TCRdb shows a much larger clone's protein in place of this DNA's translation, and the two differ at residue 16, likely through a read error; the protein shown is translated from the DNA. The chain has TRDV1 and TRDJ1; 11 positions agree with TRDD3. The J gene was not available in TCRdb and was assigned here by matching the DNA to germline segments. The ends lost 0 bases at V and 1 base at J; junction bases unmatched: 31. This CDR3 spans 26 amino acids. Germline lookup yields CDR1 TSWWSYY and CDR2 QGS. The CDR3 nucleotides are TGTGCTCTTGGGGAACTGGTCCCAATCCTTCCCTTACTGGGGGATAGTGAGGGTGCGGGCACCGATAAACTCATCTTT. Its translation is CALGELVPILPLLGDSEGAGTDKLIF.

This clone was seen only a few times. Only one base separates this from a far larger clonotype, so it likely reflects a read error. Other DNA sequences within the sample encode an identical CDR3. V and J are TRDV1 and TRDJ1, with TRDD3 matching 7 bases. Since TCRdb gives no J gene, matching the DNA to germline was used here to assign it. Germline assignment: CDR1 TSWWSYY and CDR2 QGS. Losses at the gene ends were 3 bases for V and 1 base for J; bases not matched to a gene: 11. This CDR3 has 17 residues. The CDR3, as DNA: TGTGCTCTTGGGGACATCTCTGGGGGGTTCCTCACCGATAAACTCATCTTT. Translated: CALGDISGGFLTDKLIF.

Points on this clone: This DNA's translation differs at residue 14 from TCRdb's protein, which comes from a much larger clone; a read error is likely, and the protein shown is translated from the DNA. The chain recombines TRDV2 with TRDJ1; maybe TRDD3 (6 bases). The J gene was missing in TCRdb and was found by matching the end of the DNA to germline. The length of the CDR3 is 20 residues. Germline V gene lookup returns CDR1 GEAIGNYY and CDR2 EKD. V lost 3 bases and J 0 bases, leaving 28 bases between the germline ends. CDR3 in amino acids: CACDRPGYPTSGEDTDKLIF. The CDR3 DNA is TGTGCCTGTGACCGTCCCGGGTACCCGACTTCTGGGGAAGACACCGATAAACTCATCTTT.

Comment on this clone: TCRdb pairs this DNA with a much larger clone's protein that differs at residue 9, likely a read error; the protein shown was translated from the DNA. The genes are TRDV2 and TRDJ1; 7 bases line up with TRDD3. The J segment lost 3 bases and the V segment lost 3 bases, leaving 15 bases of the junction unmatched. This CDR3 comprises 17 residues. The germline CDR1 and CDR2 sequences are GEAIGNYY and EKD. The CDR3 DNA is TGTGCCTGTGACCCATCACGCACGGAGGGATACCCCGATAAACTCATCTTT. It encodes CACDPSRTEGYPDKLIF.

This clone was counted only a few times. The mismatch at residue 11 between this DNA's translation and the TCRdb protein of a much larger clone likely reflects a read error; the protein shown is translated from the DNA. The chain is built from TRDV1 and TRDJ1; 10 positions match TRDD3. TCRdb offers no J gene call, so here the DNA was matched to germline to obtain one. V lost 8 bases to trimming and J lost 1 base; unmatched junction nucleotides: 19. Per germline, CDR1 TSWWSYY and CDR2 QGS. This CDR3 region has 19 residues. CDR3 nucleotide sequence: TGTGCTCTTTCCTTCGCTGGGGGATATCGACCCCGCGGCACCGATAAACTCATCTTT. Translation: CALSFAGGYRPRGTDKLIF.

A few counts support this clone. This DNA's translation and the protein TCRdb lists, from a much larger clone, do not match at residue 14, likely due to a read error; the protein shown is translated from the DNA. CDR3 residues: CACDAPRAGDPYTEKLIF. The CDR3 DNA is TGTGCCTGTGACGCCCCCAGGGCGGGGGACCCGTACACCGAGAAACTCATCTTT. The chain couples TRDV2 to TRDJ1, with D possibly TRDD3 on 6 matching bases. CDR1 is GEAIGNYY, CDR2 EKD, per germline. The CDR3 is 18 amino acids.

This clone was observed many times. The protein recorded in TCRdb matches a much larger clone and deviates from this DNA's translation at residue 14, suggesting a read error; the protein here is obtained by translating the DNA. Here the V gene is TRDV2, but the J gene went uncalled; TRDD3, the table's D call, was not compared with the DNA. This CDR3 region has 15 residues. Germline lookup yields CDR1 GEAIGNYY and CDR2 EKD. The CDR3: CACDVLGVYTDKLTF. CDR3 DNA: TGTGCCTGTGACGTACTGGGGGTTTACACCGATAAACTCACCTTT.

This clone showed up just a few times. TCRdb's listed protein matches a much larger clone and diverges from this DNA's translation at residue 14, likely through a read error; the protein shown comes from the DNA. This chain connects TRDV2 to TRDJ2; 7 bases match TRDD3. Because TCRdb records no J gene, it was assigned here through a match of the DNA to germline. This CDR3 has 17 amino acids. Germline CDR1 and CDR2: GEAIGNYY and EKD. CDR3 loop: CACDTVGGGPLTAKLFF. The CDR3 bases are TGTGCCTGTGACACCGTGGGTGGGGGACCCTTAACAGCAAAACTCTTCTTT.

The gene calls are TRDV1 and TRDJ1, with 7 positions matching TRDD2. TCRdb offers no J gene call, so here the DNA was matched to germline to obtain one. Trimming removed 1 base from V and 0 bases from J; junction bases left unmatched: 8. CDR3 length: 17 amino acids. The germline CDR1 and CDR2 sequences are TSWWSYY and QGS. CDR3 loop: CALGERTFLRHTDKLIF. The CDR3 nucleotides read TGTGCTCTTGGGGAACGAACATTCCTACGGCACACCGATAAACTCATCTTT.

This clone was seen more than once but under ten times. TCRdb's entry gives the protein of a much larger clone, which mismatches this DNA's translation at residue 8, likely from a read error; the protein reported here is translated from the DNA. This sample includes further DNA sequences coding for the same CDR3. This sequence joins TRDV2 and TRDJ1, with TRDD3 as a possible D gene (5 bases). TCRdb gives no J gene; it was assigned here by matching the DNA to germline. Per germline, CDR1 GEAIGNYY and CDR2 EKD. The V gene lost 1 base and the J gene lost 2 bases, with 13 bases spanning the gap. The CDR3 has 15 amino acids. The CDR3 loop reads CACDTVGTSTDKLIF. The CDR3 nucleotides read TGTGCCTGTGACACAGTGGGGACAAGTACCGATAAACTCATCTTT.

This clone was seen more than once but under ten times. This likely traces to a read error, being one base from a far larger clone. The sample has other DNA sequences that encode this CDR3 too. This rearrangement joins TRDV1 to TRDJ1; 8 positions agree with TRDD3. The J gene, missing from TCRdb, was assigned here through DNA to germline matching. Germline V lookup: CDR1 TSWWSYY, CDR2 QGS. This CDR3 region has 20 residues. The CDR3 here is CALGELLWGTSLKYTDKLIF. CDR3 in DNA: TGTGCCCTTGGGGAGTTACTCTGGGGGACGAGTTTAAAGTACACCGATAAACTCATCTTT.

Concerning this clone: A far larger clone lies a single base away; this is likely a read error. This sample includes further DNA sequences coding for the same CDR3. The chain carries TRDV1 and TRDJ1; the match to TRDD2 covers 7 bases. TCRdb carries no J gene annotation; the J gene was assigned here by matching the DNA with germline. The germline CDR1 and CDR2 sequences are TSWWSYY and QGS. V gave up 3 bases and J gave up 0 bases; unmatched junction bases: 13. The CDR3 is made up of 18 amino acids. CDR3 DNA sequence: TGTGCTCTTGGGGAGATAGTTCCTACTTTCCGCAACACCGATAAACTCATCTTT. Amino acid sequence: CALGEIVPTFRNTDKLIF.

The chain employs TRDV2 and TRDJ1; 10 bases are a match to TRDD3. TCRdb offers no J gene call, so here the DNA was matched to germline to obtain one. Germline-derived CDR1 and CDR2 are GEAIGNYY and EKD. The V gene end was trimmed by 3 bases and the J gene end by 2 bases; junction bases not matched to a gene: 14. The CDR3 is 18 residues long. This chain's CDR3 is CACDPWGPGDTKTDKLIF. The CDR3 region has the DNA TGTGCCTGTGACCCCTGGGGCCCGGGGGATACGAAGACCGATAAACTCATCTTT.

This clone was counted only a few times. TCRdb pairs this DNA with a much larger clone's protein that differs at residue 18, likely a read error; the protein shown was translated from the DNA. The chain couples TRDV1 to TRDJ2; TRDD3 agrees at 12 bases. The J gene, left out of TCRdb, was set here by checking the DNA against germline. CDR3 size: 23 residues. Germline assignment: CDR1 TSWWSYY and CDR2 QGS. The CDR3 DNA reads TGTGCTCTTGGGGAACTAGGTAGGGAGACCTACTGGGGGATACTCTCTTTGGCAGCACAACTCTTCTTT. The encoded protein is CALGELGRETYWGILSLAAQLFF.

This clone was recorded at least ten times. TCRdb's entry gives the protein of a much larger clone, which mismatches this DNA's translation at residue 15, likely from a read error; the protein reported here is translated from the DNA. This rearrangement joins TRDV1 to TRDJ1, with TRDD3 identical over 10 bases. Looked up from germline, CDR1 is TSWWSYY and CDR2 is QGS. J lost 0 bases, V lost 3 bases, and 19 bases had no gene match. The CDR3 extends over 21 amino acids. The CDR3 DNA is TGTGCTCTTGGGGATCCTCCTTCCTCCCGGGACTGGGGGATGCACACCGATAAACTCATCTTT. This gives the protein CALGDPPSSRDWGMHTDKLIF.

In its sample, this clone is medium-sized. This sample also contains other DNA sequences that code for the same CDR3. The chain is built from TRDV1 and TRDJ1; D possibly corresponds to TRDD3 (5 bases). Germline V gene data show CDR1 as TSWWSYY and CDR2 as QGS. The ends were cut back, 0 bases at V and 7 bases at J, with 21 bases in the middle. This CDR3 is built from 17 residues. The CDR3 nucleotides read TGTGCTCTTGGGGAACTCAGGCCCGGCGGGGGCCACTTTAAACTCATCTTT. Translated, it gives CALGELRPGGGHFKLIF.

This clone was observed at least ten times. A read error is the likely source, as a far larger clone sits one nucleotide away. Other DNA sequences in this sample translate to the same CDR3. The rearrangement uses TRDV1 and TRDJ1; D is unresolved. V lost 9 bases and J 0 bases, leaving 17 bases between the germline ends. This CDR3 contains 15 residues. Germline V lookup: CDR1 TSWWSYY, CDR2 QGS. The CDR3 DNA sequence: TGTGCTCTCGGGCCGCTAGGGTTGTACACCGATAAACTCATCTTT. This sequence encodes CALGPLGLYTDKLIF.